This T cell receptor beta chain was documented in a study of blood T cell repertoires in COVID-19. Overall study: Specimens from acute and convalescent COVID-19 originated in the United States, Italy and Spain. T cells, B-cell-depleted T cells, or PBMCs supplied cDNA or gDNA.

Participant-reported clinical history was the basis for cohort assignment. Here immunoSEQ multiplex PCR was the method, and the copy in TCRdb shows in-frame clones only, minus some. Of fewer than 400,000 clones listed, roughly 85% are singletons. This CDR3 spans 12 amino acids. V was cut by 4 bases and J by 5 bases, with 5 bases left in between. The germline V gene has CDR1 SNHLY and CDR2 FYNNEI. The chain uses TRBV2 and TRBJ2-2; D gene uncertain. The specimen was PBMCs or T cells enriched from blood (not recorded which). This receptor was taken from a woman in her twenties or thirties who had been exposed to COVID-19. The CDR3 protein is CASSVSTGELFF. The CDR3 DNA reads as TGTGCCAGCAGTGTGTCAACCGGGGAGCTGTTTTTT.